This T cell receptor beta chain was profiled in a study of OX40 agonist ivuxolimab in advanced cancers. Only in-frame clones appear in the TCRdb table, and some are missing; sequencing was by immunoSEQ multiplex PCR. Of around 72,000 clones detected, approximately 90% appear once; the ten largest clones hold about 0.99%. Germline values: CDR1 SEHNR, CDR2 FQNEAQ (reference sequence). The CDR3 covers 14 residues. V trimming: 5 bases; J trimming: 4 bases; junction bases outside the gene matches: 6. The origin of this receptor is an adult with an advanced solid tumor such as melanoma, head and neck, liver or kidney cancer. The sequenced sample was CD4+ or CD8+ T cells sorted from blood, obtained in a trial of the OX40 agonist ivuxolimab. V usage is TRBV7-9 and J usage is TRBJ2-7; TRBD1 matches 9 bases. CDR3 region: CASSVRDRDYEQYF. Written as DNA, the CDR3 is TGTGCCAGCAGCGTCCGGGACAGGGATTACGAGCAGTACTTC.